The 15 T cell receptor beta chains below were found in one sample sequenced in a study of blood T cell repertoires in COVID-19. The method was immunoSEQ multiplex PCR; TCRdb's version includes in-frame clones alone and lacks a portion of them. This repertoire shows about 150,000 clones, roughly 89% found once; its top ten account for under 4.5%. The specimen sequenced was PBMCs or T cells enriched from blood (not recorded which). These receptors were obtained from a man aged 50-60 years who had recovered from COVID-19.

The chain carries TRBV7-8 and TRBJ1-2; a possible D gene is TRBD1 (5 bases). Germline V gene data show CDR1 as SGHVS and CDR2 as FQNEAQ. Trimming took 7 bases from V and 3 from J, leaving 12 bases between them. The CDR3 totals 13 residues. The CDR3 sequence: CASTGEGHYGYTF. The DNA for the CDR3 is TGTGCCAGCACGGGGGAGGGGCACTATGGCTACACCTTC.

In its sample, this clone was seen a few times. The CDR3 spells CASSQGAGALRGTQYF. The CDR3 coding sequence is TGTGCCAGCAGTCAGGGAGCGGGAGCTTTACGTGGGACCCAGTACTTC. The chain is built from TRBV3-1 (or the pseudogene TRBV3-2) and TRBJ2-5; 8 nucleotides agree with TRBD2. The ends lost 6 bases at V and 7 bases at J; junction bases unmatched: 16. This CDR3 comprises 16 residues. Germline V lookup: CDR1 LGHDT, CDR2 YNNKEL (reference sequence).

This clone was picked up one time. The chain joins TRBV5-6 to TRBJ2-5; 12 nucleotides agree with TRBD2. The CDR3 length is 17 residues. With 0 bases clipped from V and 5 bases from J, the junction kept 8 bases outside the gene matches. In germline, CDR1 is SGHDT, CDR2 YYEEEE. CDR3 DNA: TGTGCCAGCAGCTTGGAACGACTAGCGGGGGTTGGGGAGACCCAGTACTTC. It codes for CASSLERLAGVGETQYF.

The rearrangement uses TRBV19 and TRBJ1-2; 9 nucleotides align to TRBD1. Looked up from germline, CDR1 is LNHDA and CDR2 is SQIVND (reference sequence). This CDR3 spans 17 amino acids. J gave up 3 bases and V 1 base, and 9 bases lay outside the gene matches. The CDR3 here is CASSIGRGTGYDYGYTF. The DNA of the CDR3 is TGTGCCAGTAGTATAGGCAGGGGGACAGGGTACGACTATGGCTACACCTTC.

The chain recombines TRBV3-1 (or the pseudogene TRBV3-2) with TRBJ2-5; D may be TRBD1 (6 bases). The V end was cut by 1 base, the J end by 5 bases, with 8 bases between. This CDR3 contains 13 residues. Germline CDR1 reads LGHDT; CDR2 reads YNNKEL (reference sequence). The CDR3 sequence is CASSQVQGETQYF. The CDR3, as DNA: TGTGCCAGCAGCCAAGTCCAGGGGGAGACCCAGTACTTC.

The chain has TRBV19 and TRBJ2-2; 8 bases match TRBD1. This CDR3 spans 15 amino acids. The germline V gene has CDR1 LNHDA and CDR2 SQIVND (reference sequence). Unmatched junction bases numbered 7, after V lost 4 bases and J lost 6 bases. The CDR3 here is CASSRGQAPPGELFF. CDR3 nucleotides: TGTGCCAGTAGTAGGGGACAGGCCCCTCCCGGGGAGCTGTTTTTT. The entire variable domain, with the rest obtained from reference TRBV19 and TRBJ2-2, is as follows: DGGITQSPKYLFRKEGQNVTLSCEQNLNHDAMYWYRQDPGQGLRLIYYSQIVNDFQKGDIAEGYSVSREKKESFPLTVTSAQKNPTAFYLCASSRGQAPPGELFFGEGSRLTVL.

The sample holds a few counts of this clone. This chain joins TRBV30 and TRBJ1-2, with a weak D call TRBD1 (5 bases). The CDR3 loop spans 12 amino acids. V lost 4 bases and J 4 bases, leaving 10 bases between the germline ends. Germline lookup yields CDR1 GTSNPN and CDR2 SVGIG (reference sequence). The CDR3 sequence: CAWTKGLYGYTF. The CDR3 DNA is TGTGCCTGGACTAAGGGACTCTATGGCTACACCTTC.

This chain uses TRBV29-1 with TRBJ2-4, with D possibly matching TRBD1 (6 bases). Trimming removed 7 bases at V and 1 base at J, with 17 bases between. Germline V gene sequence: CDR1 SQVTM, CDR2 ANQGSEA. The CDR3 is 15 amino acids. This CDR3 reads CSAAGVRGAKNIQYF. The CDR3 DNA is TGCAGCGCCGCGGGCGTCAGGGGTGCCAAAAACATTCAGTACTTC.

This sequence joins TRBV18 and TRBJ1-6, with TRBD1 matching 7 bases. From germline, CDR1 is KGHSH and CDR2 LQKENI. Trimming removed 0 bases from V and 7 bases from J; junction bases left unmatched: 6. The CDR3 contains 16 residues. The CDR3 DNA sequence: TGTGCCAGCTCACCACCGACGGGACAGCGAAATTCACCCCTCCACTTT. Amino acid sequence: CASSPPTGQRNSPLHF.

V and J are TRBV2 and TRBJ2-1; 8 bases align to TRBD2. V trimming: 7 bases; J trimming: 7 bases; junction bases outside the gene matches: 12. This CDR3 has 15 amino acids. CDR1 is SNHLY and CDR2 is FYNNEI in the germline V gene. For the CDR3, the DNA is TGTGCCAGCAAGATGGGACTAGGGATTAGGAATGAGCAGTTCTTC. Translated, it gives CASKMGLGIRNEQFF.

This clone was seen only once. This rearrangement joins TRBV18 to TRBJ2-3, with D possibly TRBD2 on 6 matching bases. Germline CDR1 KGHSH, CDR2 LQKENI. The length of the CDR3 is 15 residues. The ends were cut back, 3 bases at V and 0 bases at J, with 10 bases in the middle. The CDR3 loop is CASSPGGLSTDTQYF. The CDR3 DNA sequence: TGTGCCAGCTCACCGGGGGGACTCAGCACAGATACGCAGTATTTT.

The chain recombines TRBV30 with TRBJ1-2; a possible D gene is TRBD1 (5 bases). Germline V gene data show CDR1 as GTSNPN and CDR2 as SVGIG (reference sequence). This CDR3 is 14 amino acids long. Trimming shortened V by 8 bases and J by 4 bases, and 20 bases separated the two germline ends. In nucleotides, the CDR3 is TGTGCCCATACATTAGGGACTCGCCCCTATGGCTACACCTTC. Its protein is CAHTLGTRPYGYTF. The variable domain in full, with the rest retrieved from reference TRBV30 and TRBJ1-2, is SQTIHQWPATLVQPVGSPLSLECTVEGTSNPNLYWYRQAAGRGLQLLFYSVGIGQISSEVPQNLSASRPQDRQFILSSKKLLLSDSGFYLCAHTLGTRPYGYTFGSGTRLTVV.

In the case of this clone: One end of the junction fails to match germline, which may point to a read error. This rearrangement joins TRBV19 to TRBJ1-4; D call uncertain. The CDR3 has 12 residues. The germline V gene encodes CDR1 LNHDA and CDR2 SQIVND (reference sequence). The CDR3 reads CASSMSGHHIIF. CDR3 bases: TGTGCCAGTAGTATGAGCGGTCACCACATAATTTTT.

V and J are TRBV7-2 and TRBJ2-3; D uncertain. The germline gives CDR1 SGHTA, CDR2 FQGNSA. Trimming shortened V by 4 bases and J by 8 bases, and 10 bases separated the two germline ends. CDR3 length: 12 residues. The DNA of the CDR3 is TGTGCCAGCAGCTCCTACACGGGTACGCAGTATTTT. Translation gives CASSSYTGTQYF.

CDR3 DNA sequence: TGTGCCAGCAGTTCGTTTCCCGGACAGGGGACGAATAAAGCTTTCTTT. Its protein product is CASSSFPGQGTNKAFF. The chain combines TRBV28 with TRBJ1-1, with 9 nucleotides matching TRBD1. This CDR3 comprises 16 residues. Germline V gene lookup returns CDR1 MDHEN and CDR2 SYDVKM. With 4 bases clipped from V and 9 bases from J, the junction kept 15 bases outside the gene matches.